Below, 27 T cell receptor beta chains from the same sample are listed, as sequenced in a study of radiation and T cells in renal cell carcinoma. Time point: baseline pretreatment blood. Treatment of the sample: 15 Gy SBRT to primary tumor, nephrectomy 4 weeks later. TCRdb keeps only in-frame clones here, not all; method: immunoSEQ multiplex PCR. The sample lists about 140,000 clones, 83% occurring once. Sequencing used blood, obtained from a patient whose treatment included radiotherapy and nephrectomy. The source is a woman between 50 and 59 years old with renal cell carcinoma.

The chain uses TRBV7-6 and TRBJ1-4, with 8 bases aligning to TRBD1. With V trimmed by 4 bases and J by 5 bases, 3 bases remained unmatched. Germline CDR1 SGHVS, CDR2 FNYEAQ. There are 14 residues in the CDR3. The CDR3, as DNA: TGTGCCAGCAGCTCGGACAGGGTGAATGAAAAACTGTTTTTT. As protein: CASSSDRVNEKLFF. The complete variable domain, with remaining parts taken from reference TRBV7-6 and TRBJ1-4, reads GAGVSQSPRYKVTKRGQDVALRCDPISGHVSLYWYRQALGQGPEFLTYFNYEAQQDKSGLPNDRFSAERPEGSISTLTIQRTEQRDSAMYRCASSSDRVNEKLFFGSGTQLSVL.

The chain joins TRBV2 to TRBJ2-7, with D hard to call. V was pared by 3 bases and J by 2 bases, with 8 bases between. This CDR3 is built from 13 residues. Germline values: CDR1 SNHLY, CDR2 FYNNEI. The CDR3 DNA sequence: TGTGCCAGCAGTGACCCCTCAACCTACGAGCAGTACTTC. This sequence encodes CASSDPSTYEQYF. The variable domain in full, with the rest retrieved from reference TRBV2 and TRBJ2-7, is EPEVTQTPSHQVTQMGQEVILRCVPISNHLYFYWYRQILGQKVEFLVSFYNNEISEKSEIFDDQFSVERPDGSNFTLKIRSTKLEDSAMYFCASSDPSTYEQYFGPGTRLTVT.

The chain links TRBV7-2 to TRBJ1-2; 10 positions match TRBD1. This CDR3 is built from 14 residues. CDR1 is SGHTA and CDR2 is FQGNSA in the germline V gene. V lost 4 bases, J lost 7 bases, and 6 bases stayed unmatched. CDR3 region: CASSSRDRGGGYTF. The CDR3 nucleotides are TGTGCCAGCAGCTCCCGGGACAGGGGAGGTGGCTACACCTTC.

This clone was recorded once. V gene TRBV27 combines with J gene TRBJ1-6; perhaps TRBD1 as D (5 bases). From germline, CDR1 is MNHEY and CDR2 SMNVEV (reference sequence). This CDR3 spans 13 amino acids. Deletions cut 10 bases from V and 7 bases from J, with 14 bases between. As DNA, the CDR3 is TGTGCCATCGGGGCCGATGGGAATTCACCCCTCCACTTT. Its translation is CAIGADGNSPLHF.

This clone was seen just once. The chain joins TRBV12-5 to TRBJ2-3; 8 bases align to TRBD2. V dropped 6 bases and J dropped 2; count of bases not matched to a gene: 4. Germline lookup yields CDR1 LGHNT and CDR2 FRNRAP. The CDR3 extends over 14 amino acids. CDR3 residues: CASGRSGATDTQYF. Written as DNA, the CDR3 is TGTGCTAGTGGCCGTAGCGGGGCCACAGATACGCAGTATTTT.

The V gene is TRBV18, the J gene TRBJ2-1; D gene ambiguous. The CDR3 extends over 12 amino acids. V dropped 3 bases and J dropped 8 bases, with 8 bases sitting between them. Per germline, CDR1 KGHSH and CDR2 LQKENI. The CDR3 protein is CASSPRLDEQFF. The CDR3 coding sequence is TGTGCCAGCTCACCGCGTCTGGATGAGCAGTTCTTC.

The rearrangement links TRBV9 to TRBJ2-1, with 7 bases matching TRBD2. The CDR3 spans 15 residues. V was clipped by 0 bases and J by 7 bases; unmatched bases: 7. Germline CDR1 is SGDLS and CDR2 is YYNGEE. The CDR3 reads CASSVGAGRGNEQFF. The CDR3 DNA reads as TGTGCCAGCAGCGTAGGAGCGGGGCGAGGGAATGAGCAGTTCTTC.

This clone turned up a few times. The CDR3 protein is CGTGGAFYGYTF. The DNA of the CDR3 is TGTGGAACAGGGGGCGCCTTCTATGGCTACACCTTC. The chain joins TRBV28 to TRBJ1-2; 9 nucleotides line up with TRBD1. This CDR3 is built from 12 residues. CDR1 is MDHEN and CDR2 is SYDVKM in the germline V gene.

The chain carries TRBV5-6 and TRBJ2-7, with D unclear. The CDR3 spans 15 residues. V shed 0 bases and J shed 1 base, with 11 bases lying between them. Germline loops: CDR1 SGHDT, CDR2 YYEEEE. The CDR3 spells CASSLAPTVSYEQYF. The DNA of the CDR3 is TGTGCCAGCAGCTTGGCCCCTACAGTTTCCTACGAGCAGTACTTC.

J is TRBJ2-5 and V is TRBV9; D remains ambiguous. The CDR3 is 13 amino acids. The germline V gene encodes CDR1 SGDLS and CDR2 YYNGEE. The V gene lost 0 bases and the J gene lost 5 bases, with 8 bases spanning the gap. In DNA form, the CDR3 reads TGTGCCAGCAGCGTAGAGGCTTGGGAGACCCAGTACTTC. Translating it yields CASSVEAWETQYF.

The chain carries TRBV14 and TRBJ2-5, with D hard to call. The CDR3 is 14 residues long. The V end lost 0 bases, the J end lost 2 bases, and 7 bases lay between the germline ends. Per the germline V gene, CDR1 is SGHDN and CDR2 is FVKESK. CDR3 nucleotide sequence: TGTGCCAGCAGCCAAGAGGGTAGGCAAGAGACCCAGTACTTC. Translated, it gives CASSQEGRQETQYF. The variable domain in full, with the rest retrieved from reference TRBV14 and TRBJ2-5, is EAGVTQFPSHSVIEKGQTVTLRCDPISGHDNLYWYRRVMGKEIKFLLHFVKESKQDESGMPNNRFLAERTGGTYSTLKVQPAELEDSGVYFCASSQEGRQETQYFGPGTRLLVL.

V is TRBV29-1 and J is TRBJ2-2; tentative D call: TRBD1 (5 bases). The germline V and J ends were trimmed by 0 bases and 3 bases, with 11 bases remaining between them. Germline lookup yields CDR1 SQVTM and CDR2 ANQGSEA. The CDR3 length is 15 residues. CDR3 loop: CSVEEFTGYTGELFF. The CDR3 region has the DNA TGCAGCGTTGAAGAATTTACAGGATACACCGGGGAGCTGTTTTTT.

The chain carries TRBV29-1 and TRBJ2-7, with D perhaps TRBD1 or TRBD2 (6 bases each). The CDR3 spans 12 residues. Germline V gives CDR1 SQVTM, CDR2 ANQGSEA. Trimming stripped 7 bases from V and 3 bases from J, with 13 bases between. For the CDR3, the DNA is TGCAGCGCCCGAGGGGGGCTCTACGAGCAGTACTTC. This gives the protein CSARGGLYEQYF.

This chain links TRBV4-1 with TRBJ2-7; D is ambiguous. Trimming took off 1 base at V and 2 bases at J, with 15 bases between the two ends. Looked up from germline, CDR1 is MGHRA and CDR2 is YSYEKL. There are 16 residues in the CDR3. Here the CDR3 DNA reads TGCGCCAGCAGCCAAGGGCCGGGCCGCCATACCTACGAGCAGTACTTC. It translates to CASSQGPGRHTYEQYF.

The rearrangement links TRBV5-1 to TRBJ1-6; TRBD1 agrees at 10 bases. The CDR3 has 16 amino acids. V lost 4 bases, J lost 8 bases, and 9 bases stayed unmatched. The V gene's germline CDR1 is SGHRS and CDR2 YFSETQ. CDR3 nucleotides: TGCGCCAGCAGCCAGAGTACCGGGACAGGGGATTCACCCCTCCACTTT. Translating gives CASSQSTGTGDSPLHF.

This chain uses TRBV6-5 with TRBJ1-1; D may be TRBD1 (6 bases). CDR1 is MNHEY and CDR2 is SVGAGI in the germline V gene. Between the trimmed V and J ends, which lost 8 bases and 1 base, there was a span of 11 bases. CDR3 length: 13 residues. The chain's CDR3 is CASRRGTNTEAFF. The CDR3 DNA reads TGTGCCAGCCGTAGGGGGACGAACACTGAAGCTTTCTTT.

Only one count was recorded for this clone. The chain links TRBV29-1 to TRBJ1-2, with 9 bases identical to TRBD1. CDR1 and CDR2 from the germline V gene are SQVTM and ANQGSEA. The CDR3 loop spans 14 amino acids. V trimming: 3 bases; J trimming: 3 bases; junction bases outside the gene matches: 5. The CDR3: CSVDRDREYYGYTF. CDR3 DNA: TGCAGCGTTGACAGGGACAGGGAATACTATGGCTACACCTTC.

This chain links TRBV18 with TRBJ1-2; D call uncertain. The CDR3 is made up of 13 amino acids. Trimming took 3 bases from V and 2 from J, leaving 7 bases between them. CDR1 and CDR2 from the germline V gene are KGHSH and LQKENI. The CDR3 DNA reads TGTGCCAGCTCACCTGGGTTAAACTATGGCTACACCTTC. It codes for CASSPGLNYGYTF.

This clone was observed once. The chain recombines TRBV9 with TRBJ2-7, with D possibly TRBD1 on 6 matching bases. Trimming left V 0 bases short and J 5 bases short, with 12 bases between. Germline V lookup: CDR1 SGDLS, CDR2 YYNGEE. The CDR3 consists of 14 residues. CDR3 coding DNA: TGTGCCAGCAGCGTAGAACAGGGTGGGAACGAGCAGTACTTC. As protein: CASSVEQGGNEQYF. Full variable domain (rest looked up from reference TRBV9 and TRBJ2-7): DSGVTQTPKHLITATGQRVTLRCSPRSGDLSVYWYQQSLDQGLQFLIQYYNGEERAKGNILERFSAQQFPDLHSELNLSSLELGDSALYFCASSVEQGGNEQYFGPGTRLTVT.

This clone was picked up a small number of times. J is TRBJ2-7 and V is TRBV5-1; D possibly corresponds to TRBD2 (5 bases). V dropped 0 bases and J dropped 2 bases, with 9 bases sitting between them. The germline V gene encodes CDR1 SGHRS and CDR2 YFSETQ. The CDR3 sequence is 14 residues long. The CDR3: CASSLGETAYEQYF. The CDR3 bases are TGCGCCAGCAGCTTGGGGGAGACGGCCTACGAGCAGTACTTC.

The gene calls are TRBV9 and TRBJ2-1, with TRBD2 identical over 8 bases. The trim removed 4 bases at V and 7 bases at J, leaving 10 bases unmatched. CDR1 and CDR2 from the germline V gene are SGDLS and YYNGEE. This CDR3 region has 15 residues. The CDR3 nucleotides are TGTGCCAGCAGCCCTGGGACTAGTTATTTTAATGAGCAGTTCTTC. Protein product: CASSPGTSYFNEQFF.

This clone was found once. Here the CDR3 reads CASRQEGVDTQYF. CDR3 nucleotide sequence: TGTGCCAGTAGACAGGAGGGGGTAGATACGCAGTATTTT. The chain combines TRBV19 with TRBJ2-3; D is possibly TRBD1 or TRBD2 (6 bases each). Germline CDR1 LNHDA, CDR2 SQIVND (reference sequence). Trimming removed 6 bases from V and 5 bases from J, with 12 bases in between. The CDR3 covers 13 residues.

The chain links TRBV28 to TRBJ1-3, with TRBD1 matching over 7 bases. The germline CDR1 and CDR2 sequences are MDHEN and SYDVKM. With 5 bases clipped from V and 9 bases from J, the junction kept 13 bases outside the gene matches. The CDR3 is made up of 15 amino acids. CDR3 bases: TGTGCCAGCAGTCCACCGGGACAGTCTGTAGGCACCATATATTTT. Protein: CASSPPGQSVGTIYF.

The chain is built from TRBV10-3 and TRBJ1-4; 7 bases are shared with TRBD1. Unmatched junction bases numbered 19, after V lost 10 bases and J lost 8 bases. This CDR3 has 16 residues. Germline V CDR1 and CDR2: ENHRY, SYGVKD. CDR3 in amino acids: CATSEGRQGKGEKLFF. The DNA for the CDR3 is TGTGCCACCTCTGAGGGACGACAGGGCAAGGGGGAAAAACTGTTTTTT.

This sequence joins TRBV5-6 and TRBJ1-4; D is unresolved. V lost 5 bases, J lost 4 bases, and 6 bases lay in between. The V gene's germline CDR1 is SGHDT and CDR2 YYEEEE. The CDR3 covers 12 residues. CDR3 region: CASRGSNEKLFF. DNA of the CDR3: TGTGCCAGCAGGGGGAGTAATGAAAAACTGTTTTTT.

The rearrangement uses TRBV2 and TRBJ1-1; D is unresolved. Trimming cost V 8 bases and J 11 bases, with 18 bases left between them. Germline loops: CDR1 SNHLY, CDR2 FYNNEI. The CDR3 spans 12 residues. The CDR3 sequence: CASSPEKVWAFF. The DNA of the CDR3 is TGTGCCAGCTCTCCGGAAAAGGTGTGGGCTTTCTTT.

The chain carries TRBV7-2 and TRBJ2-5; TRBD1 is a possible D gene (5 bases). Looked up from germline, CDR1 is SGHTA and CDR2 is FQGNSA. The ends were cut back, 5 bases at V and 5 bases at J, with 21 bases in the middle. This CDR3 is 16 amino acids long. CDR3 bases: TGTGCCAGCAGCCCTGGGGCCGTCAGCGCCGGGGAGACCCAGTACTTC. This sequence encodes CASSPGAVSAGETQYF.